The clone carrying this T cell receptor beta chain has ten or more counts. Its specificity is unknown. This entry is derived from a study of T-cell reconstitution after alpha-beta-depleted transplantation in children. Findings and limits, study-wide: Approximately two months post-transplant, alpha-beta T cells reportedly originated from several hundred expanded graft clones. T-cell numbers and diversity, one year after transplant, stemmed largely from T cells that were newly produced.

Construction of the TCRbeta library involved unique molecular identifiers. TCRdb itself ran the PCR reads through MiXCR, one entry per CDR3 protein. This sample has nearly 250,000 distinct CDR3 sequences, with less than 9% found just once. Germline values: CDR1 DFQATT, CDR2 SNEGSKA (reference sequence). The CDR3 extends over 13 amino acids. J was trimmed by 4 bases and V by 6 bases; bases with no gene match: 6. The clonotype originates from a male patient under 18 who had a stem cell transplant for acute lymphoblastic leukemia, so the T cells may come from the graft donor. This rearrangement joins TRBV20-1 to TRBJ1-2, with 9 positions matching TRBD1. The specimen comprised PBMCs, mostly from graft donor cells, sampled 180 days after TCRalphabeta/CD19-depleted stem cell transplant. The CDR3 sequence is CSADLQGAYGYTF. CDR3 in DNA: TGCAGTGCCGATTTACAGGGGGCCTATGGCTACACCTTC.